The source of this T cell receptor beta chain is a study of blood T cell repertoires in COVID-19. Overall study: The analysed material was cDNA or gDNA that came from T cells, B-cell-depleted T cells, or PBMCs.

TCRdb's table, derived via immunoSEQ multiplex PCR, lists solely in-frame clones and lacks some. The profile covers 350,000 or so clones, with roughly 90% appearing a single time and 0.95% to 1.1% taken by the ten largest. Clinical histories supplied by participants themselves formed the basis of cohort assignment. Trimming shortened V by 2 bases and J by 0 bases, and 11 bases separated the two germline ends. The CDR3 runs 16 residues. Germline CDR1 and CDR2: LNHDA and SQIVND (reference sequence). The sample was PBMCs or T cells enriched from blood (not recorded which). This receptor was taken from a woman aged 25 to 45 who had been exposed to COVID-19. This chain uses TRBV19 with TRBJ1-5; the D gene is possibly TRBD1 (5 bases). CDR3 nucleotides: TGTGCCAGTAGTATATCAGGGCGTCTTAGCAATCAGCCCCAGCATTTT. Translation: CASSISGRLSNQPQHF.